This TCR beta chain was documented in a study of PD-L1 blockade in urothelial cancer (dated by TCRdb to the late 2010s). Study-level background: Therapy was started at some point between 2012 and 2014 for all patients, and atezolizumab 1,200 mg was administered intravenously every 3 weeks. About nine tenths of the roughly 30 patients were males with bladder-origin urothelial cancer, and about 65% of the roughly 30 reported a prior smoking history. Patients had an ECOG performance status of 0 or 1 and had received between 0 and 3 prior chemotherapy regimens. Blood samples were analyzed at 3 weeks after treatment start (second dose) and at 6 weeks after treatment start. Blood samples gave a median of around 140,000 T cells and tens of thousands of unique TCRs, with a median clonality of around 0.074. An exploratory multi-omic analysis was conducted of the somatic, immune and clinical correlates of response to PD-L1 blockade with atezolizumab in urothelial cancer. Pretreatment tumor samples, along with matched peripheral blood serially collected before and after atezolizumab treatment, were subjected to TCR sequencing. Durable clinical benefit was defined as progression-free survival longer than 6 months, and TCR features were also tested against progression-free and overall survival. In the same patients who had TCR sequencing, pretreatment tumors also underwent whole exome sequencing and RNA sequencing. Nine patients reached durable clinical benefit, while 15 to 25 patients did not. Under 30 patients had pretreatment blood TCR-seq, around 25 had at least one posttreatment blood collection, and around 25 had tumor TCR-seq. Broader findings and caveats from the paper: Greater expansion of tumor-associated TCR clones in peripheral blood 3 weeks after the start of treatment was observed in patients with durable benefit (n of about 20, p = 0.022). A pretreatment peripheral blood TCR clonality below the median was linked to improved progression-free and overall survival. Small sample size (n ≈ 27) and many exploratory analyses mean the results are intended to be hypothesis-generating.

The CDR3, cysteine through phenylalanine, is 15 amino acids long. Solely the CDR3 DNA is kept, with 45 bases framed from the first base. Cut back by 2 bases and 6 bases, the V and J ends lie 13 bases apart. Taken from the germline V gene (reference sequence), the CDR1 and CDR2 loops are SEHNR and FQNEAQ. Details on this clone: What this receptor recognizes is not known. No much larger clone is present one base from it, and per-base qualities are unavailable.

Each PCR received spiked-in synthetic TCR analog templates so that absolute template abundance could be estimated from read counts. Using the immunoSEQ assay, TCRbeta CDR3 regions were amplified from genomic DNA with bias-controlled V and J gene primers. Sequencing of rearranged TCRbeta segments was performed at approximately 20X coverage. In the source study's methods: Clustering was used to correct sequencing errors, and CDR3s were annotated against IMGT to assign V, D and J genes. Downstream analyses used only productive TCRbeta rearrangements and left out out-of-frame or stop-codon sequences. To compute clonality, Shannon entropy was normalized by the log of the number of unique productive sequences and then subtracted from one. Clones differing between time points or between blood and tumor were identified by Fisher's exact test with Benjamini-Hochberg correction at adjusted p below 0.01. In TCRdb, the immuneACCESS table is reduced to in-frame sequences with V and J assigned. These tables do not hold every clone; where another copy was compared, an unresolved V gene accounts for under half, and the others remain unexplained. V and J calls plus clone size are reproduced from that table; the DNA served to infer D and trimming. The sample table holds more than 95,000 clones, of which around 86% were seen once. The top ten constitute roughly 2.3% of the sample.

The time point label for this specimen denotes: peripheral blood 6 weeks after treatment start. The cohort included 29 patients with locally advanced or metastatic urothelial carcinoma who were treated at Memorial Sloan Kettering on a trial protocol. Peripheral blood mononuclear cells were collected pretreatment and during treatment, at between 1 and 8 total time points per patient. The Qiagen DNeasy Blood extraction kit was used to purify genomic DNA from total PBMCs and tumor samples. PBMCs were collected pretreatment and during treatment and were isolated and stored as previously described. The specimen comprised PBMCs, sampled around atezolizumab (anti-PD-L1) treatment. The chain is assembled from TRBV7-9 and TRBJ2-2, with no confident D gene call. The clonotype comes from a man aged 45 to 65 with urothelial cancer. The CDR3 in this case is CASSLNGRHPGELFF. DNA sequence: TGTGCCAGCAGCTTAAATGGGCGCCACCCCGGGGAGCTGTTTTTT.